Shown below are 13 T cell receptor beta chains from a single sample sequenced in a study of cytomegalovirus exposure and HLA in healthy donors. The PCR made use of 60 Vbeta and 13 Jbeta primers. Here immunoSEQ multiplex PCR was the method, and the copy in TCRdb shows in-frame clones only, minus some. The sample has about 170,000 clones; 60% to 80% are singletons. Sequencing input: PBMCs. The receptors were sampled from a woman aged 45-65 years in good health and CMV-seropositive.

The V call is TRBV9, the J call TRBJ1-3; D not resolved. Germline V lookup: CDR1 SGDLS, CDR2 YYNGEE. This CDR3 comprises 15 residues. Between the trimmed V and J ends, which lost 4 bases and 0 bases, there was a span of 11 bases. The CDR3 here is CASSPTPGSGNTIYF. The CDR3 region has the DNA TGTGCCAGCAGCCCCACCCCCGGCTCTGGAAACACCATATATTTT. The variable domain in full, completed from reference TRBV9 and TRBJ1-3, reads DSGVTQTPKHLITATGQRVTLRCSPRSGDLSVYWYQQSLDQGLQFLIQYYNGEERAKGNILERFSAQQFPDLHSELNLSSLELGDSALYFCASSPTPGSGNTIYFGEGSWLTVV.

The rearrangement joins TRBV9 to TRBJ1-1, with TRBD1 as a possible D gene (6 bases). Trimming shortened V by 4 bases and J by 4 bases, and 11 bases separated the two germline ends. Germline CDR1 is SGDLS and CDR2 is YYNGEE. The CDR3 is 13 residues long. This CDR3 is CASSSPQGTEAFF. The DNA for the CDR3 is TGTGCCAGCAGCAGCCCACAGGGCACTGAAGCTTTCTTT.

The gene calls are TRBV6-1 and TRBJ2-1; TRBD2 matches 8 bases. The CDR3 runs 15 residues. V was clipped by 4 bases and J by 5 bases; unmatched bases: 7. CDR1 MNHNS and CDR2 SASEGT come from the germline V gene. This chain's CDR3 is CASSVQIAGNNEQFF. The CDR3 DNA reads TGTGCCAGCAGTGTTCAAATAGCGGGGAACAATGAGCAGTTCTTC.

This chain joins TRBV15 and TRBJ2-1, with 9 bases aligning to TRBD1. Germline-derived CDR1 and CDR2 are LNHNV and YYDKDF (reference sequence). The CDR3 extends over 14 amino acids. V dropped 3 bases and J dropped 9; count of bases not matched to a gene: 6. The CDR3 protein is CATSSTTGGGEQFF. In DNA, the CDR3 is TGTGCCACCAGCAGTACTACAGGGGGCGGTGAGCAGTTCTTC.

Concerning this clone: In the same sample, other DNA sequences code for this CDR3. This chain uses TRBV11-2 with TRBJ1-5, with D unclear. This CDR3 is built from 15 residues. CDR1 SGHAT and CDR2 FQNNGV come from the germline V gene. V shed 0 bases and J shed 4 bases, with 10 bases lying between them. This chain's CDR3 is CASSLDLAGNQPQHF. The CDR3 bases are TGTGCCAGCAGCTTAGATCTGGCGGGAAATCAGCCCCAGCATTTT.

V and J are TRBV7-3 and TRBJ2-6; a possible D gene is TRBD1 (6 bases). The CDR3 has 15 residues. CDR1 is SGHTA, CDR2 FQGTGA, per germline. Trimming cost V 6 bases and J 2 bases, with 11 bases left between them. The CDR3 sequence is CASSLQGPGANVLTF. The CDR3 nucleotides read TGTGCCAGCAGTCTACAGGGTCCTGGGGCCAACGTCCTGACTTTC.

CDR3 bases: TGTGCCACCAGCAGCCCCGGACTAGCGGATAAAAACATTCAGTACTTC. It is translated as CATSSPGLADKNIQYF. This chain links TRBV15 with TRBJ2-4; 10 nucleotides agree with TRBD2. The V segment lost 3 bases and the J segment 4 bases; nucleotides outside the gene matches: 6. From germline, CDR1 is LNHNV and CDR2 YYDKDF (reference sequence). The CDR3 loop spans 16 amino acids.

V and J are TRBV13 and TRBJ2-1; 14 nucleotides align to TRBD2. CDR1 is PRHDT and CDR2 is FYEKMQ in the germline V gene (reference sequence). The junction had 3 bases not matched to a gene; V was cut back by 5 bases and J by 9 bases. The length of the CDR3 is 14 residues. CDR3 nucleotide sequence: TGTGCCAGCAGCCCTGGACTAGCGGGGGGTGAGCAGTTCTTC. This codes for CASSPGLAGGEQFF.

The chain employs TRBV5-1 and TRBJ1-2; the match to TRBD1 covers 10 bases. Germline V lookup: CDR1 SGHRS, CDR2 YFSETQ. The junction had 9 bases not matched to a gene; V was cut back by 4 bases and J by 6 bases. The CDR3 has 15 amino acids. The CDR3 region is CASSPRQGATDGYTF. The CDR3 DNA reads as TGCGCCAGCAGCCCGCGACAGGGGGCTACGGATGGCTACACCTTC.

This chain links TRBV9 with TRBJ1-6, with D possibly matching TRBD1 (5 bases). Trimming took 3 bases from V and 6 from J, leaving 13 bases between them. This CDR3 has 15 amino acids. CDR1 and CDR2 (germline): SGDLS, YYNGEE. The CDR3 sequence is CASSALGGVNSPLHF. CDR3 sequence (DNA): TGTGCCAGCAGCGCCTTGGGGGGGGTTAATTCACCCCTCCACTTT.

The rearrangement links TRBV25-1 to TRBJ1-2; the D is unclear. With 7 bases removed from V and 6 bases from J, the gap between germline ends came to 9 bases. There are 11 residues in the CDR3. Germline-derived CDR1 and CDR2 are MGHDK and SYGVNS. In DNA form, the CDR3 reads TGTGCCAGCACCGGACTGGATGGCTACACCTTC. Translated, it gives CASTGLDGYTF.

The gene calls are TRBV7-9 and TRBJ2-3; a possible D gene is TRBD2 (6 bases). This CDR3 contains 13 residues. With 5 bases removed from V and 6 bases from J, the gap between germline ends came to 12 bases. Germline loops: CDR1 SEHNR, CDR2 FQNEAQ (reference sequence). The CDR3 sequence is CASSREYTDTQYF. The CDR3 nucleotides are TGTGCCAGCAGCCGGGAGTACACGGATACGCAGTATTTT. Combining the CDR3 with reference TRBV7-9 and TRBJ2-3 gives the whole variable domain DTGVSQNPRHKITKRGQNVTFRCDPISEHNRLYWYRQTLGQGPEFLTYFQNEAQLEKSRLLSDRFSAERPKGSFSTLEIQRTEQGDSAMYLCASSREYTDTQYFGPGTRLTVL.

This clone was counted only a few times. This chain joins TRBV5-1 and TRBJ2-7; 10 positions agree with TRBD1. CDR1 is SGHRS and CDR2 is YFSETQ in the germline V gene. CDR3 size: 14 residues. J lost 4 bases, V lost 4 bases, and 5 bases had no gene match. The CDR3 DNA is TGCGCCAGCAGCACGGGACAGGGGAAGTACGAGCAGTACTTC. This codes for CASSTGQGKYEQYF. The whole variable domain, remainder taken from reference TRBV5-1 and TRBJ2-7, is KAGVTQTPRYLIKTRGQQVTLSCSPISGHRSVSWYQQTPGQGLQFLFEYFSETQRNKGNFPGRFSGRQFSNSRSEMNVSTLELGDSALYLCASSTGQGKYEQYFGPGTRLTVT.